These T cell receptor beta chains were read from a single sample in a study of blood T cell repertoires in COVID-19. Using immunoSEQ multiplex PCR, the repertoire was profiled, and TCRdb retains in-frame clones only, with some absent. The sample has under 300,000 clones; roughly nine tenths are singletons. Sequencing used PBMCs or T cells enriched from blood (not recorded which). The origin of the receptors is a woman aged 55-69 years who had recovered from COVID-19. CDR3s include the opening cysteine and the closing phenylalanine or tryptophan. Each record gives: J gene, CDR3 length, V gene, D gene, clone size, CDR3 protein, CDR3 DNA. The D gene is left open where the match is weak. Where a row states a size, it is once, few, many or the class of an expanded clone; other rows omit it.

TRBJ2-2 | 16 | TRBV4-2 | - | few | CASSQAGSGNTGELFF | TGTGCCAGCAGCCAAGCAGGGTCAGGAAACACCGGGGAGCTGTTTTTT
TRBJ1-3 | 14 | TRBV9 | - | - | CASSVGAGGNTIYF | TGTGCCAGCAGCGTAGGGGCAGGCGGAAACACCATATATTTT
TRBJ2-1 | 14 | TRBV7-3 | - | - | CASSPGLANNEQFF | TGTGCCAGCAGCCCGGGTCTAGCGAACAATGAGCAGTTCTTC
TRBJ2-7 | 15 | TRBV11-2 | - | - | CASSLVFPGTYEQYF | TGTGCCAGCAGCTTAGTTTTCCCAGGAACCTACGAGCAGTACTTC
TRBJ2-5 | 15 | TRBV5-1 | - | once | CASRPNGQSQETQYF | TGCGCCAGCAGGCCTAACGGACAGTCCCAAGAGACCCAGTACTTC
TRBJ1-2 | 13 | TRBV30 | TRBD1 | - | CAWHPGGLIGYTF | TGTGCCTGGCATCCAGGGGGCTTAATTGGCTACACCTTC
TRBJ2-7 | 16 | TRBV18 | TRBD1 | - | CASSLNRDRLVYEQYF | TGTGCCAGCTCCCTAAACCGGGACAGGCTAGTCTACGAGCAGTACTTC
TRBJ2-5 | 18 | TRBV19 | TRBD2 | - | CASSIKGLADQYGFVQYF | TGTGCCAGTAGTATAAAGGGACTAGCGGACCAGTACGGTTTTGTCCAGTACTTC
TRBJ2-5 | 15 | TRBV2 | - | - | CASSEGRGTAETQYF | TGTGCCAGCAGTGAGGGCAGGGGAACGGCGGAGACCCAGTACTTC
TRBJ2-5 | 14 | TRBV6-5 | TRBD2 | - | CASTSGGAGETQYF | TGTGCCAGCACTAGCGGGGGGGCAGGGGAGACCCAGTACTTC
TRBJ1-2 | 14 | TRBV7-8 | - | - | CASSNAEGSGGYTF | TGTGCCAGCAGCAACGCGGAGGGGTCGGGCGGCTACACCTTC
TRBJ2-7 | 12 | TRBV29-1 | TRBD2 | - | CSVSGRAREQYF | TGCAGCGTTAGCGGGAGGGCGCGCGAGCAGTACTTC
TRBJ2-7 | 14 | TRBV12-2 | - | - | CASRLAGASYEQYF | TGTGCAAGTCGCTTGGCGGGAGCTTCCTACGAGCAGTACTTC
TRBJ2-7 | 15 | TRBV5-1 | TRBD2 | - | CASKPSSGPTYEQYF | TGCGCCAGCAAACCTTCTAGCGGTCCTACCTACGAGCAGTACTTC
TRBJ2-3 | 16 | TRBV24-1 | TRBD2 | - | CATSDLRREGADTQYF | TGTGCCACCAGTGATTTGAGGAGGGAGGGAGCAGATACGCAGTATTTT
TRBJ1-2 | 13 | TRBV5-4 | - | - | CASSLKGLDGYTF | TGTGCCAGCAGCTTGAAGGGGCTGGATGGCTACACCTTC
TRBJ1-2 | 14 | TRBV28 | TRBD1 | - | CASSGQAPGSGYTF | TGTGCCAGCAGTGGACAGGCTCCGGGGAGTGGCTACACCTTC
TRBJ1-3 | 14 | TRBV5-1 | - | - | CATGTGDSGNTIYF | TGCGCCACTGGGACTGGAGACTCTGGAAACACCATATATTTT
TRBJ1-2 | 13 | TRBV6-1 | - | - | CASSELSGIGYTF | TGTGCCAGCAGTGAACTGTCAGGAATTGGCTACACCTTC
TRBJ1-6 | 17 | TRBV7-8 | - | - | CASSQYQGSSYNSPLHF | TGTGCCAGCAGCCAATATCAGGGCAGCTCCTATAATTCACCCCTCCACTTT
TRBJ2-5 | 14 | TRBV18 | TRBD2 | - | CASSRSGGRETQYF | TGTGCCAGCTCCCGGAGCGGGGGGAGAGAGACCCAGTACTTC
TRBJ2-6 | 18 | TRBV30 | TRBD1 | - | CAWSVGTENRSGANVLTF | TGTGCCTGGAGTGTCGGGACAGAAAACCGCTCTGGGGCCAACGTCCTGACTTTC
TRBJ1-1 | 12 | TRBV28 | - | - | CASQGVITEAFF | TGTGCCAGCCAGGGCGTAATCACTGAAGCTTTCTTT
TRBJ1-6 | 14 | TRBV2 | - | - | CASSGSRGRSPLHF | TGTGCCAGCAGTGGAAGCAGGGGAAGGTCACCCCTCCACTTT
TRBJ2-3 | 17 | TRBV2 | TRBD2 | - | CASRDHASGGATDTQYF | TGTGCCAGCAGAGACCACGCTAGCGGGGGGGCAACAGATACGCAGTATTTT
TRBJ2-6 | 15 | TRBV11-2 | - | once | CASSFPGSGANVLTF | TGTGCCAGCAGCTTTCCAGGCTCTGGGGCCAACGTCCTGACTTTC
TRBJ1-6 | 16 | TRBV15 | - | - | CATTQLAGSHNSPLHF | TGTGCCACCACCCAACTTGCGGGGTCCCATAATTCACCCCTCCACTTT
TRBJ1-1 | 14 | TRBV9 | TRBD1 | - | CASRGTGANTEAFF | TGTGCCAGCAGGGGGACAGGGGCCAACACTGAAGCTTTCTTT
TRBJ1-1 | 13 | TRBV7-9 | TRBD1 | - | CASSPSTGAEAFF | TGTGCCAGCAGCCCCTCAACAGGGGCTGAAGCTTTCTTT
TRBJ2-2 | 13 | TRBV11-3 | - | - | CASSHSNTGELFF | TGTGCCAGCAGCCACTCAAACACCGGGGAGCTGTTTTTT
TRBJ2-1 | 14 | TRBV19 | - | - | CASHPGGNNNEQFF | TGTGCCAGCCATCCTGGCGGGAATAACAATGAGCAGTTCTTC
TRBJ2-3 | 17 | TRBV24-1 | TRBD2 | - | CATSDLGAGGGADTQYF | TGTGCCACCAGTGATTTGGGTGCGGGAGGCGGGGCAGATACGCAGTATTTT
TRBJ2-1 | 13 | TRBV5-4 | - | - | CASSLASGNEQFF | TGTGCCAGCAGCTTGGCCAGTGGCAATGAGCAGTTCTTC
TRBJ2-3 | 16 | TRBV5-4 | TRBD2 | - | CASSSLSGGRRDTQYF | TGTGCCAGCAGCTCGCTAAGCGGGGGGAGGAGAGATACGCAGTATTTT
TRBJ2-5 | 11 | TRBV20-1 | - | few | CSARPLETQYF | TGCAGTGCTAGACCTCTCGAGACCCAGTACTTC
TRBJ1-2 | 16 | TRBV7-6 | - | - | CASSPTSGGTNYGYTF | TGTGCCAGCAGCCCTACCTCCGGGGGAACTAACTATGGCTACACCTTC
TRBJ2-7 | 20 | TRBV28 | TRBD1 | - | CASSLGHGTVFPHLSYEQYF | TGTGCCAGCAGTTTAGGCCATGGGACAGTTTTTCCCCATTTATCCTACGAGCAGTACTTC
TRBJ2-1 | 13 | TRBV7-6 | TRBD1 | - | CASSSRQGREQFF | TGTGCCAGCAGCTCCCGACAGGGGCGTGAGCAGTTCTTC
TRBJ1-1 | 11 | TRBV29-1 | - | once | CSVGRDAEAFF | TGCAGCGTTGGACGGGATGCTGAAGCTTTCTTT
TRBJ2-5 | 13 | TRBV7-9 | - | few | CASSWGEGETQYF | TGTGCCAGCAGCTGGGGGGAAGGAGAGACCCAGTACTTC
TRBJ2-7 | 13 | TRBV30 | TRBD1 | many | CAWSRTGGYEQYF | TGTGCCTGGAGTAGGACAGGGGGCTACGAGCAGTACTTC
TRBJ1-2 | 12 | TRBV7-8 | - | - | CASSPARAGYTF | TGTGCCAGCAGCCCCGCGCGGGCTGGCTACACCTTC
TRBJ1-2 | 17 | TRBV12-2 | - | once | CASRLAVLYRVEDGYTF | TGTGCAAGTCGCTTAGCCGTACTTTACAGGGTAGAGGATGGCTACACCTTC
TRBJ2-1 | 15 | TRBV27 | - | - | CASTLGGPSYNEQFF | TGTGCCAGCACCCTGGGAGGCCCTTCCTACAATGAGCAGTTCTTC
TRBJ1-2 | 13 | TRBV28 | TRBD1 | - | CASSQTGANGYTF | TGTGCCAGCAGCCAAACAGGGGCAAATGGCTACACCTTC
TRBJ1-3 | 15 | TRBV3-1/TRBV3-2 | - | few | CASNTRRDSGNTIYF | TGTGCCAGCAACACCCGACGGGACTCTGGAAACACCATATATTTT
TRBJ2-7 | 14 | TRBV28 | TRBD2 | - | CASSLPGGTYEQYF | TGTGCCAGCAGTTTACCGGGAGGGACCTACGAGCAGTACTTC
TRBJ2-5 | 16 | TRBV10-2 | TRBD1 | - | CASSESGTAYQETQYF | TGCGCCAGCAGTGAGTCGGGGACAGCTTACCAAGAGACCCAGTACTTC
TRBJ1-4 | 13 | TRBV18 | - | - | CASSPTEERKLFF | TGTGCCAGCTCACCAACTGAGGAACGAAAACTGTTTTTT
TRBJ2-7 | 12 | TRBV5-8 | - | - | CASSRDTYEQYF | TGTGCCAGCAGCCGGGACACCTACGAGCAGTACTTC
TRBJ1-5 | 19 | TRBV27 | - | - | CASSTTGFGTIKDSQPQHF | TGTGCCAGCTCAACTACGGGGTTCGGGACAATAAAGGACTCTCAGCCCCAGCATTTT